This T cell receptor beta chain comes out of a study of cytomegalovirus exposure and HLA in healthy donors (dated by TCRdb to 2015 to 2018). In terms of the full investigation: An earlier analysis of approximately 640 of the donors reported more than 250 Gb of sequence data and around 120 million unique TCR beta sequences from approximately 180 million T cells. Several DR-DQ haplotypes were handled as single units for association and clustering because linkage in the cohort was strong. Donor age, sex, ethnicity and CMV serostatus were compiled together with the repertoire data. Genome-wide SNP genotypes for about 65% of the 666 donors were used in a later genetic analysis, which treated that subset as a discovery cohort. The T cell repertoires of several hundred subjects were profiled by immunosequencing and related to cytomegalovirus serostatus. In an earlier analysis of around 540 of the donors, high-throughput TCR beta sequencing was used to judge whether each TCR beta V gene segment behaved as functional or pseudogenic. The later analysis used no new phenotypic data to find candidate immune exposures, relying instead on TCR beta sequences and their occurrence across donors. HLA typing covered class I and class II loci at four-digit resolution. Every discovery cohort repertoire had been produced on one sequencing platform. A later analysis re-analyzed previously published TCR beta repertoires from approximately 670 donors and added high-resolution HLA genotyping to study TCR occurrence patterns. The number of typed donors differed by locus: roughly 629-630 for A, B, C, DRB1 and DQB1; 500 to 550 for DQA1; around 610 for DPA1; and roughly 490 for DPB1. In addition to the first cohort of 650 to 800 subjects, a separate validation cohort of around 110 different subjects was used. About 330 gigabases of sequencing data and 70 million to 95 million unique TCR sequences made up an early release that covered 640 HLA-typed donors. The aim of the study was to test whether cataloging public T cell receptors could identify signatures of past pathogen exposure. Of the approximately 370 genotyped donors, roughly 76% were placed in the genetic ancestry cluster associated with self-reported Caucasian donors. Among a few hundred genotyped donors of the cohort, an average of approximately 250,000 unique TCR beta nucleotide sequences were sequenced per donor, roughly 20% of them non-productive. High-throughput TCR immunosequencing, statistical association of individual TCRs with disease status, and machine learning were combined to predict cytomegalovirus infection status.

The cohort was made up of roughly 670 healthy bone marrow donors. Cohort members were all nominally healthy when sampled, although unrecorded immune exposures were likely present. The donor tested CMV seronegative and was one of the 352 seronegative cohort members. A peripheral blood sample was provided by each donor, and peripheral blood mononuclear cells were used for TCR beta sequencing. Genomic DNA was extracted from the blood cell samples with the Qiagen DNeasy Blood Extraction Kit. Comments on this clone: The antigen it binds to is not known.

The study at large found these results: Some IMGT-functional V segments, including TRBV6-2 and TRBV6-3, could not be told apart with the 87-base-pair reads, so those segments were excluded. According to a later analysis, most CMV-associated TCR beta chains appeared to be HLA-restricted, and the HLA associations seemed to be driven largely by CMV exposure. A later analysis reported that several top co-occurrence clusters appeared linked to parvovirus B19, influenza, CMV and Epstein-Barr virus. A cluster of highly shared sequence variants was judged likely to be a technical artifact of the sequencing pipeline. In this cohort, only TCR beta chains were sequenced, and detectable features were limited by the absence of alpha or paired-chain data. Roughly uniform sequencing depth across donors was assumed in presence/absence analyses, although this assumption may not hold. The study gave a list of 150 to 200 TCR beta chains associated with cytomegalovirus. According to a later analysis, TCR association rates differed among HLA loci, with DRB1 alleles showing the most associated TCRs and HLA-C alleles showing the fewest. The authors suggested that the approach could potentially be generalized to other disease states and immunological phenotypes. The classifier was reported to diagnose cytomegalovirus status with high specificity and sensitivity in both the original cohort and the validation cohort. Broadly in line with IMGT annotations, most TCR beta V segments showed up in productive rearrangements about 87% or about 30% of the time in an earlier analysis of roughly 590 of the donors. In a later analysis, some 17,000 TCR beta sequences were associated with specific HLA alleles at a false discovery rate of 0.05. Immune exposure information for the cohort was limited to CMV serostatus. When HLA alleles, especially DR and DQ, strongly co-occurred, attributing TCR associations to individual alleles was difficult. Compared with equally common non-associated chains, HLA-associated TCR beta chains in a later analysis were more clonally expanded and had lower generation probabilities. The earlier analysis of approximately 590 of the donors excluded seventeen rarely observed V segments, including chromosome 9 orphons, because counts were too low. Across donors, most TCR sequences were observed very rarely, whereas some public TCRs were present in many individuals. A further reported finding was that TCR beta sequences accurately predicted the HLA-A and HLA-B alleles for most subjects in the first cohort. A later genetic analysis associated a missense DCLRE1C variant with V-gene and J-gene trimming of TCR beta chains, and an independent cohort replicated the association. In vitro tests confirmed that three of the cytomegalovirus-associated TCR beta chains recognize cytomegalovirus antigens. In a later genetic analysis, fewer N-insertions in productive TCRs were reported among donors in an Asian-associated ancestry cluster than the approximately 710-donor mean. HLA typing was unavailable for some donors at each locus, so association tests used only the typed subset. Linkage disequilibrium might explain the correlated functional status among segregating V segments, but an unknown experimental factor could not be excluded.

The CDR3 measures 14 amino acids from cysteine to phenylalanine. Only CDR3 DNA is held: 42 bases, read in frame from base 1. V ends up 6 bases short and J 4 bases short, with an unmatched junction base count of 3. CDR1 SGHRS and CDR2 YFSETQ were looked up in the germline V gene. Libraries came from the immunoSEQ multiplex PCR assay. The multiplex PCR relied on a mix of 60 forward primers for TCR Vbeta segments and 13 reverse primers for TCR Jbeta segments. The CDR3 region of rearranged TCR beta genes was amplified from genomic DNA by a multiplex PCR assay. The amplified TCR beta libraries were sequenced on the Illumina HiSeq System as 87-base-pair reads. Processing in the source paper ran as follows. Across the roughly 640 repertoires, a later analysis counted 80 million or so unique TCR beta chains, roughly 11 million of which were shared by at least two donors. To remove PCR and sequencing errors, raw reads were error-corrected and collapsed into unique sequences using a nearest-neighbor algorithm that merged closely related sequences. CDR3 sequences were aligned to IMGT reference sequences to assign V, D and J gene segments. For a sequence to be retained, a match of at least six nucleotides was required to both a V gene segment and a J gene segment. Rearrangements were called productive when the CDR3 lacked stop codons and stayed in frame with V and J; all others were non-productive. Following IMGT convention, CDR3 was defined as the stretch from the second conserved V-encoded cysteine up to the conserved J-encoded phenylalanine. In an earlier analysis of around 540 of the donors, sequences lacking an unambiguous match to a single V gene segment were excluded. In an earlier analysis of approximately 590 of the donors, a V segment was called functional when productive rearrangements were above 56.7%, and segregating when the standard deviation between donors exceeded 5%. A statistical classification framework was built for diagnosing cytomegalovirus status from the catalog of TCR beta chain sequences. V and J gene assignment, in a later analysis, came from comparing TCR nucleotide sequences with IMGT/GENE-DB human TR gene sequences. In a later analysis, CDR3 sequences and most-parsimonious VDJ recombination scenarios were assigned using the TCRdist pipeline. In a later analysis, each TCR beta chain was defined by its CDR3 amino acid sequence together with its V-gene family, and reads lacking a unique V-gene family were excluded. As a way to deal with suspected cross-contamination and a sequencing artifact, a later analysis dropped under 600 nucleotide sequences that were highly shared and had low generation probability. For each public chain, a later analysis derived a clonal expansion index from normalized ranks of inferred template counts within each repertoire. In a later analysis, generation probabilities were computed using a VDJ recombination model fitted to out-of-frame rearrangements, and the results were checked against IGoR. Hypergeometric tests were used in a later analysis to score TCR-TCR, TCR-HLA and TCR-CMV co-occurrence, with a repertoire-size bias correction applied to the TCR pairs. In a later analysis, false discovery rates were estimated by permuting HLA or CMV assignments 20 times. In a later analysis, co-occurring TCRs were grouped using DBSCAN, with TCRdist sequence similarity added in when clustering inside HLA-allele-positive subsets. Repertoires with fewer than 30,000 or more than 120,000 public chains, plus five repertoires with anomalous nucleotide sharing, were excluded from co-occurrence clustering. Entries here come from immuneACCESS through TCRdb and include only in-frame sequences with V and J called. Some clones fail to appear in such tables; in the studies checked, an unresolved V gene covers under half of the shortfall, and the cause of the remainder is unknown. Clone size and V and J calls were adopted from that table, with D and trimming inferred from the DNA. This sample's records show 95,000 to 150,000 clones. The top ten hold around 4% of the sample.

The sequenced sample consisted of PBMCs. The sequence joins TRBV5-1 to TRBJ2-1, with 11 junctional bases fitting TRBD2. This clonotype was obtained from a man younger than 30 in good health and CMV-seronegative. The sequence in DNA is TGCGCCAGCAATCGACTAGCGGGGTACAATGAGCAGTTCTTC. This is translated as CASNRLAGYNEQFF.